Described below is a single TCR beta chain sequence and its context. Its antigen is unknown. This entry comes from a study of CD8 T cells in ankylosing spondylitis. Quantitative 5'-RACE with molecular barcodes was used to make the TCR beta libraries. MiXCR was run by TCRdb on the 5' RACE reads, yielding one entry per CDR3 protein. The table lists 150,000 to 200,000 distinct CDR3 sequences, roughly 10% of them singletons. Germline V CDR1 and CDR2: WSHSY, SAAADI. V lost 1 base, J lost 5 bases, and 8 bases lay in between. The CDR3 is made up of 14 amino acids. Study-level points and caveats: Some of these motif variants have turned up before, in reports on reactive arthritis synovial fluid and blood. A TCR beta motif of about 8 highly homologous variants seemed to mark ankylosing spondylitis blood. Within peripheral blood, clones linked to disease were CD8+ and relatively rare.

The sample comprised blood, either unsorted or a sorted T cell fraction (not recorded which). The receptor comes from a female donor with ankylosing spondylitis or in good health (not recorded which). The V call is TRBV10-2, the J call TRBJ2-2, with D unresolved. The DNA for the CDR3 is TGCGCCAGCAGTGAGTGGCGGTTTACCGGGGAGCTGTTTTTT. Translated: CASSEWRFTGELFF.